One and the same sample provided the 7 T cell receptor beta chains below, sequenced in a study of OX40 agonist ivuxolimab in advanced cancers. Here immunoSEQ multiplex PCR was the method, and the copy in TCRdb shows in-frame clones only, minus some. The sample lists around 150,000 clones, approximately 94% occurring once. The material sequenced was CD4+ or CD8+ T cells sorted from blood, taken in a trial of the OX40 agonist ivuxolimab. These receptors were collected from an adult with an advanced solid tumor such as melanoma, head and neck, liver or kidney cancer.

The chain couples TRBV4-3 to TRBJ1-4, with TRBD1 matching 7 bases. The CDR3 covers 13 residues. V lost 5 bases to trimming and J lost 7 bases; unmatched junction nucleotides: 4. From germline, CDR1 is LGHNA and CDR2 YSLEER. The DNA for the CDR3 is TGCGCCAGCAGCTACCGGGACAGTGAAAAACTGTTTTTT. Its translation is CASSYRDSEKLFF.

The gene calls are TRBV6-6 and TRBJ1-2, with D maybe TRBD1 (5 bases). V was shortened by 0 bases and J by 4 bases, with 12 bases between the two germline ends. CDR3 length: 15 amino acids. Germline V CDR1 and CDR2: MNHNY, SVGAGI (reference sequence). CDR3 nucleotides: TGTGCCAGCAGTTACTCCAAGGGCGGGGGCTATGGCTACACCTTC. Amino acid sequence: CASSYSKGGGYGYTF.

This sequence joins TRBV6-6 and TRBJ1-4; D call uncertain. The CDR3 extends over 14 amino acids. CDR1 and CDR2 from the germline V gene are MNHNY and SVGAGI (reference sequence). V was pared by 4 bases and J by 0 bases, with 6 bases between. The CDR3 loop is CASSFSATNEKLFF. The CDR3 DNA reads TGTGCCAGCAGTTTCAGTGCAACTAATGAAAAACTGTTTTTT.

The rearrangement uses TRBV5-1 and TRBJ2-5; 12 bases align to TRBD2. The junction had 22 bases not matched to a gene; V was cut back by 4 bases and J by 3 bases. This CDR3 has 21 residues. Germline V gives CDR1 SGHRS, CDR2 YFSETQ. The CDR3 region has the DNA TGCGCCAGCAGCCTGCTCGGACTAGCGGGAACCTTGTCTCCTTTCGAAGAGACCCAGTACTTC. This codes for CASSLLGLAGTLSPFEETQYF.

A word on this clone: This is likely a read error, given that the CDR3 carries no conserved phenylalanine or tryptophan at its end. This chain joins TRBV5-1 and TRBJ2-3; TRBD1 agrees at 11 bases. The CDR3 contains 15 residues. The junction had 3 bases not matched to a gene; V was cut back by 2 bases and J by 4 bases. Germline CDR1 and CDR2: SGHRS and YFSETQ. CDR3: CASSFQGQGADTQYS. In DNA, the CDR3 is TGCGCCAGCAGCTTTCAGGGACAGGGGGCAGATACGCAGTATTCT.

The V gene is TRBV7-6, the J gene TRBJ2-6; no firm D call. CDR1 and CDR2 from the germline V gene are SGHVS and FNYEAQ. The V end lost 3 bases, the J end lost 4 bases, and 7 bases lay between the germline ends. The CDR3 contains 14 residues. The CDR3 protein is CASSFTQGANVLTF. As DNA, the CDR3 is TGTGCCAGCAGCTTTACACAGGGGGCCAACGTCCTGACTTTC.

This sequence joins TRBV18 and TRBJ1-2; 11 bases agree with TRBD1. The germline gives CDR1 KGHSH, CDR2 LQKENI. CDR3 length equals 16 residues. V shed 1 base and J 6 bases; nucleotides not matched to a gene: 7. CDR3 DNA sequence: TGTGCCAGCTCACCACAGAACCGGGACAGGGGGGATGGCTACACCTTC. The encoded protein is CASSPQNRDRGDGYTF.